This TCR beta chain was identified during a study of blood T cell repertoires in COVID-19. Looking at the study overall: Both acute and convalescent COVID-19 samples were obtained from the United States, Italy and Spain. From T cells, B-cell-depleted T cells, or PBMCs came the material, which was cDNA or gDNA.

Per the authors' pipeline: Amplified reference gene primers provided the basis for estimating nucleated cell counts. Sequenced by immunoSEQ multiplex PCR; TCRdb stores in-frame clones only, minus some. Clonal size and the V and J genes are those of that table, whereas D and trimming came from the DNA. The sample contains approximately 300,000 clones, around 90% of which appear only once. The V end was cut by 0 bases, the J end by 8 bases, with 16 bases between. The CDR3 has 16 amino acids. In germline, CDR1 is MNHEY, CDR2 SVGAGI. Sequencing was performed on peripheral blood. The TCR comes from a man in his late teens or twenties with active or convalescent COVID-19. The rearrangement links TRBV6-5 to TRBJ1-4; no firm D call. The CDR3 nucleotides are TGTGCCAGCAGTTACTCGGCCGCGGGAATGGGGGAAAAACTGTTTTTT. Protein product: CASSYSAAGMGEKLFF.